This record concerns one T cell receptor beta chain sequence. TCRdb called the RT-PCR reads again in MiXCR, with one record for every CDR3 protein. The sample lists around 700,000 distinct CDR3 sequences, approximately 15% occurring once. The receptor comes from a female donor in good health, serving as a healthy control. Sequences were obtained from memory CD4+ T cells from blood.

The CDR3 coding sequence is TGTGCCAGCAGTTCGTCCGGGACACCAACCAAAGAGACCCAGTACTTC. Translated, it gives CASSSSGTPTKETQYF. The chain joins TRBV27 to TRBJ2-5; possible D gene TRBD1, 6 bases. Germline lookup yields CDR1 MNHEY and CDR2 SMNVEV (reference sequence). The CDR3 extends over 16 amino acids. Trimming stripped 4 bases from V and 3 bases from J, with 18 bases between.